This T cell receptor beta chain was sequenced for a study of shared clonotypes between healthy human individuals. Study overall: The plates for each donor numbered three CD4 naive, three CD4 memory, two CD8 naive and one CD8 memory.

CDR1 and CDR2 (germline): SGHTA, FQGNSA. The junction had 11 bases not matched to a gene; V was cut back by 4 bases and J by 0 bases. CDR3 length: 17 residues. Assay: immunoSEQ multiplex PCR; the TCRdb copy retains only in-frame clones and omits some. The table lists some 2,100,000 clones, roughly 95% of them singletons. Material for sequencing was naive CD4+ T cells sorted from blood. Subset in this sample: CD45RA+ positively selected. The chain recombines TRBV7-2 with TRBJ2-7, with 8 nucleotides matching TRBD2. The TCR originated in a man younger than 30 in good health. CDR3 bases: TGTGCCAGCAGCTCGGATCCGACTAGCGTCAACTCCTACGAGCAGTACTTC. Amino acids: CASSSDPTSVNSYEQYF.